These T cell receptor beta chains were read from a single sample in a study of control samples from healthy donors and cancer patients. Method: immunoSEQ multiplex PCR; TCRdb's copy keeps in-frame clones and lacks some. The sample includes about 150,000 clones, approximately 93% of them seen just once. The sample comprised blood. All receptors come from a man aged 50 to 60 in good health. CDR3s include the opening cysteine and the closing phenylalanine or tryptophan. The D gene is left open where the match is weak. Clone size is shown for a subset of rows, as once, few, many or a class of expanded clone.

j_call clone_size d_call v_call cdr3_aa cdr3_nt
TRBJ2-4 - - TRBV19 CASSWRLAKNIQYF TGTGCCAGTAGTTGGAGACTAGCCAAAAACATTCAGTACTTC
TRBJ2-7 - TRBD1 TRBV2 CASSPGQGASYEQYF TGTGCCAGCAGTCCTGGACAGGGGGCGTCCTACGAGCAGTACTTC
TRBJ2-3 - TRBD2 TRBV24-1 CATSKDSGSYSTDTQYF TGTGCCACCAGTAAAGACAGCGGGAGTTACAGCACAGATACGCAGTATTTT
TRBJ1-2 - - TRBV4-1 CASSQVGSLGGYTF TGCGCCAGCAGCCAAGTAGGATCCCTCGGTGGCTACACCTTC
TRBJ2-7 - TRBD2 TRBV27 CASKSLGLAGFDF TGTGCCAGCAAATCACTGGGGCTAGCGGGATTTGACTTC
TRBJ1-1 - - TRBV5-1 CASSVGPGNTEAFF TGCGCCAGCAGCGTAGGACCAGGGAACACTGAAGCTTTCTTT
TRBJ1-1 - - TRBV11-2 CASSKLGGGEAFF TGTGCCAGCAGCAAGCTGGGGGGGGGTGAAGCTTTCTTT
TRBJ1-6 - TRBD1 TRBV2 CARTGETYNSPLHF TGTGCCAGAACAGGGGAAACCTATAATTCACCCCTCCACTTT
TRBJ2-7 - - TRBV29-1 CSVEETRNSYEQYF TGCAGCGTTGAAGAGACTCGGAATTCCTACGAGCAGTACTTC
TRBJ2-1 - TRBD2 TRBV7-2 CASTRGGLAGGEQFF TGTGCCAGCACCCGTGGAGGGCTAGCGGGAGGAGAGCAGTTCTTC
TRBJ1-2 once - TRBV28 CASSFGGSRGYTF TGTGCCAGCAGTTTTGGGGGTTCTCGGGGCTACACCTTC
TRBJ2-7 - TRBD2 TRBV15 CATSRVAGAYEQYF TGTGCCACCAGCAGAGTGGCGGGAGCCTACGAGCAGTACTTC
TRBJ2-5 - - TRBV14 CASSQASGPQETQYF TGTGCCAGCAGCCAAGCCTCAGGCCCCCAAGAGACCCAGTACTTC
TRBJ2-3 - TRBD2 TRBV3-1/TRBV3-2 CASSQDLRRGRGTDTQYF TGTGCCAGCAGCCAAGATCTTCGGCGGGGGAGGGGCACAGATACGCAGTATTTT
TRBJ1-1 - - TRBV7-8 CASSVRTGLTEAFF TGTGCCAGCAGCGTACGTACAGGGTTGACTGAAGCTTTCTTT
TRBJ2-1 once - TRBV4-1 CASSPPGGVFRVGNEQFF TGCGCCAGCAGCCCCCCCGGAGGAGTTTTCAGGGTGGGTAATGAGCAGTTCTTC
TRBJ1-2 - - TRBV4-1 CASSQNYGYTF TGCGCCAGCAGCCAGAACTATGGCTACACCTTC
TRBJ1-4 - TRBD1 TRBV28 CASRGYTGGSDEKLFF TGTGCCAGCAGGGGATATACAGGGGGGTCGGATGAAAAACTGTTTTTT
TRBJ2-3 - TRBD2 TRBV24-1 CATRAGGSTDTQYF TGTGCCACCAGAGCGGGAGGGAGCACAGATACGCAGTATTTT
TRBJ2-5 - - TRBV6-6 CASSYSNYPSQETQYF TGTGCCAGCAGTTACTCGAACTATCCCTCCCAAGAGACCCAGTACTTC
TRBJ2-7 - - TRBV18 CASSPPGYEQYF TGTGCCAGCTCACCACCGGGGTACGAGCAGTACTTC
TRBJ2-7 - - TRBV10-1 CASMGQLSSEQYF TGCGCCAGCATGGGACAACTGTCATCCGAGCAGTACTTC
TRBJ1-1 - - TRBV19 CASRPWDAEAFF TGTGCCAGTAGGCCTTGGGACGCTGAAGCTTTCTTT
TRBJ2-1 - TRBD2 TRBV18 CASSPFTSGRANEQFF TGTGCCAGCTCACCATTTACTAGCGGGAGAGCGAATGAGCAGTTCTTC
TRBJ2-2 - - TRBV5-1 CASSLEQTHTGELFF TGCGCCAGCAGCTTGGAACAGACCCACACCGGGGAGCTGTTTTTT
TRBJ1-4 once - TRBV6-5 CASSYSRGFNEKLFF TGTGCCAGCAGTTACTCGCGGGGGTTTAATGAAAAACTGTTTTTT
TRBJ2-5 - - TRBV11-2 CASSLDQGSQETQYF TGTGCCAGCAGCTTAGATCAGGGTTCGCAAGAGACCCAGTACTTC
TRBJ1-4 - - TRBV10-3 CAISESTAEKLFF TGTGCCATCAGTGAGTCTACAGCCGAAAAACTGTTTTTT
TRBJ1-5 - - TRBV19 CASSPANRIGQPQHF TGTGCCAGTAGTCCCGCTAATAGAATCGGTCAGCCCCAGCATTTT
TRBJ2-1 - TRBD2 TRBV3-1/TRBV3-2 CASSLYMTSLYNEQFF TGTGCCAGCAGCCTTTATATGACTAGCCTTTACAATGAGCAGTTCTTC
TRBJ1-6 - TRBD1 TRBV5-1 CASSPGQGSSPLHF TGCGCCAGCAGCCCGGGACAGGGGAGTTCACCCCTCCACTTT
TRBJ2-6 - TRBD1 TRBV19 CASTYRGRSGANVLTF TGTGCCAGTACATACAGGGGGCGATCTGGGGCCAACGTCCTGACTTTC
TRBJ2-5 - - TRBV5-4 CASSLGDRKKETQYF TGTGCCAGCAGCCTTGGGGACCGCAAAAAAGAGACCCAGTACTTC
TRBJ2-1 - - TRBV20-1 CSAYRVQEQFF TGCAGTGCTTACAGGGTCCAAGAGCAGTTCTTC
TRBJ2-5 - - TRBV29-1 CSVRGRAVETQYF TGCAGCGTCCGCGGGCGGGCCGTAGAGACCCAGTACTTC
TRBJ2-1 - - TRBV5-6 CASSLDTRNEQFF TGTGCCAGCAGCTTGGACACCCGCAATGAGCAGTTCTTC
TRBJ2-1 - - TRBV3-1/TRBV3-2 CASSQVLAREQFF TGTGCCAGCAGCCAAGTACTGGCGAGAGAGCAGTTCTTC
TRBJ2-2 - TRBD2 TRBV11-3 CASKGGTGELFF TGTGCCAGCAAGGGAGGGACCGGGGAGCTGTTTTTT
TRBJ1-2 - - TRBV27 CASSLHRASGYTF TGTGCCAGCAGTTTACACAGGGCTTCTGGCTACACCTTC
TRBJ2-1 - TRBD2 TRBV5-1 CASSSIAGGPGGEQFF TGCGCCAGCAGCTCTATAGCGGGAGGGCCGGGTGGTGAGCAGTTCTTC
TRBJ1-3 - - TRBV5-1 CASSLSLSGNTIYF TGCGCCAGCAGCTTGAGCCTCTCTGGAAACACCATATATTTT
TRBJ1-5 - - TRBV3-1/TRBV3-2 CASSQDLWRPQHF TGTGCCAGCAGCCAAGATCTGTGGCGGCCCCAGCATTTT
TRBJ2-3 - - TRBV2 CASSRISSSTSTDTQYF TGTGCCAGCAGTAGAATTTCTTCGAGTACCAGCACAGATACGCAGTATTTT
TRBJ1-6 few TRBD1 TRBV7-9 CASSLDRGLAGSPLHF TGTGCCAGCAGCTTAGACAGGGGGCTAGCAGGTTCACCCCTCCACTTT
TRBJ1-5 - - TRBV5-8 CASSLEGGPQHF TGTGCCAGCAGCTTGGAGGGTGGGCCCCAGCATTTT
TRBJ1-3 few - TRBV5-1 CASSLDSVGTTIYF TGCGCCAGCAGCTTGGACTCCGTTGGGACCACCATATATTTT
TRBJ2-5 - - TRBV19 CASSMGLGGQRRETQYF TGTGCCAGTAGTATGGGGCTGGGGGGCCAGAGACGAGAGACCCAGTACTTC
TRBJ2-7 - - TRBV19 CASSVGVGSSYEQYF TGTGCCAGTAGTGTGGGGGTAGGGAGCTCCTACGAGCAGTACTTC
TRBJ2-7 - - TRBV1 CTSSQEREGRRTYEQYF TGCACCAGCAGCCAAGAGCGGGAGGGCCGTAGGACCTACGAGCAGTACTTC
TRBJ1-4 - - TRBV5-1 CASSTDTTNEKLFF TGCGCCAGCAGCACAGATACAACTAATGAAAAACTGTTTTTT
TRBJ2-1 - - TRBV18 CASSPQVSHHEQFF TGTGCCAGCTCACCACAGGTCAGCCATCATGAGCAGTTCTTC
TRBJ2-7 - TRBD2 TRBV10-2 CASKGPTSGVYEQYF TGCGCCAGCAAGGGTCCGACTAGCGGGGTTTACGAGCAGTACTTC
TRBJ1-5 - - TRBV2 CASSGTPSSNQPQHF TGTGCCAGCAGTGGGACACCTTCTAGCAATCAGCCCCAGCATTTT
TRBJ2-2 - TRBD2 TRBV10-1 CATSGRATGELFF TGCGCCACTAGCGGGAGGGCCACCGGGGAGCTGTTTTTT
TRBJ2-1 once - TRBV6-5 CASRSQGLAFSEQFF TGTGCCAGCAGATCCCAAGGACTCGCCTTTAGTGAGCAGTTCTTC